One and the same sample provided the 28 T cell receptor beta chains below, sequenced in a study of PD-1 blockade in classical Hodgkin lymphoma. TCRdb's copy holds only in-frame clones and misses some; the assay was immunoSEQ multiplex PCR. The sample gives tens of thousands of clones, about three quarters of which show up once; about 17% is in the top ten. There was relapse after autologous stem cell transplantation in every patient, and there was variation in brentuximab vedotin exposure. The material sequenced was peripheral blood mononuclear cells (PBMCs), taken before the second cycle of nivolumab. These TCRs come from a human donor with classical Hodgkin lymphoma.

The CDR3: CASIRTVSGNTIYF. The CDR3 DNA is TGTGCCAGCATCAGGACGGTCTCTGGAAACACCATATATTTT. The chain has TRBV6-1 and TRBJ1-3; no definite D call. CDR3 size: 14 residues. V was pared by 7 bases and J by 0 bases, with 10 bases between. CDR1 MNHNS and CDR2 SASEGT come from the germline V gene.

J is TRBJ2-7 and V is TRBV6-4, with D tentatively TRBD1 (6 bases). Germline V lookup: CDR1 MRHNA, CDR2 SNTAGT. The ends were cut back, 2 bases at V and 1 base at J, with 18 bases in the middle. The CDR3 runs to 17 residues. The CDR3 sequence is CASSDPYDRRTSYEQYF. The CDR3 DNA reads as TGTGCCAGCAGTGACCCATATGACAGGAGAACTTCCTACGAGCAGTACTTC.

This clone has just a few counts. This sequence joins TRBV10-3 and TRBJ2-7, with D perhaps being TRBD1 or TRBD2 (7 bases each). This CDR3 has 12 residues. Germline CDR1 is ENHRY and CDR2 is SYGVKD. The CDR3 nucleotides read TGTGCAGGGGGCGGGAGAGGTTACGAGCAGTACTTC. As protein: CAGGGRGYEQYF.

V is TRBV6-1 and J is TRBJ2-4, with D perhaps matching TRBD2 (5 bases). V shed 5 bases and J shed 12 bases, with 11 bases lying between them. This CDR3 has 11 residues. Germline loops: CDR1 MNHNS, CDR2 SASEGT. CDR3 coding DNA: TGTGCCAGCAGTTCTAGCAGAAATCAGTACTTC. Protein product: CASSSSRNQYF.

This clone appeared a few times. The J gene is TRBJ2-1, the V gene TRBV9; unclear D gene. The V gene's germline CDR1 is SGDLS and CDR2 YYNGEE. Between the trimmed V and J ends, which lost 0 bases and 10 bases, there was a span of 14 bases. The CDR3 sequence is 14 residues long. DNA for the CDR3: TGTGCCAGCAGCGTAGCTACGAATAGTCCGGAGCAGTTCTTC. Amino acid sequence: CASSVATNSPEQFF.

The CDR3 DNA reads as TGCGCCAGCAGCTCCGGGACACCCGGTGCAGCTTTCTTT. It translates to CASSSGTPGAAFF. This chain joins TRBV5-1 and TRBJ1-1; tentative D call: TRBD1 (6 bases). Germline V gene data show CDR1 as SGHRS and CDR2 as YFSETQ. V lost 3 bases and J 10 bases, leaving 16 bases between the germline ends. The CDR3 is 13 residues long.

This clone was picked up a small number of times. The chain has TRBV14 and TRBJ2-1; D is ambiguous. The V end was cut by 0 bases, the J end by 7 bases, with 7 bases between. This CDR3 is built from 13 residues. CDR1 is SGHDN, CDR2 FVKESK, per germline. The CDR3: CASSQDRGNEQFF. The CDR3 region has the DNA TGTGCCAGCAGCCAAGATCGTGGGAATGAGCAGTTCTTC. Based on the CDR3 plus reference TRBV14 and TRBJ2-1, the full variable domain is EAGVTQFPSHSVIEKGQTVTLRCDPISGHDNLYWYRRVMGKEIKFLLHFVKESKQDESGMPNNRFLAERTGGTYSTLKVQPAELEDSGVYFCASSQDRGNEQFFGPGTRLTVL.

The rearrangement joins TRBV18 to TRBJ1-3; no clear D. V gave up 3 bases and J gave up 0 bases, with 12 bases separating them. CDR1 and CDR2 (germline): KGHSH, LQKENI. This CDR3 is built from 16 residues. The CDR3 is CASSPKASPSGNTIYF. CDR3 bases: TGTGCCAGCTCACCGAAGGCTTCTCCCTCTGGAAACACCATATATTTT.

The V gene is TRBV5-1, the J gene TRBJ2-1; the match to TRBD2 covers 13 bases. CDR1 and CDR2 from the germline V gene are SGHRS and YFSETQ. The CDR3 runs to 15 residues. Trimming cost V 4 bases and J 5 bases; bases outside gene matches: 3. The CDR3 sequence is CASSPGLAGDNEQFF. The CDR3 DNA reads TGCGCCAGCAGCCCAGGACTAGCGGGAGACAATGAGCAGTTCTTC.

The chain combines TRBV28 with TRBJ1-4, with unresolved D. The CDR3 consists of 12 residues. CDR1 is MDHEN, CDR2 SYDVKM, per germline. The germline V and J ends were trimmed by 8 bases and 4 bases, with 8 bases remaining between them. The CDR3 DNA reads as TGTGCCAGCGAGGGTAATAATGAAAAACTGTTTTTT. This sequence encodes CASEGNNEKLFF.

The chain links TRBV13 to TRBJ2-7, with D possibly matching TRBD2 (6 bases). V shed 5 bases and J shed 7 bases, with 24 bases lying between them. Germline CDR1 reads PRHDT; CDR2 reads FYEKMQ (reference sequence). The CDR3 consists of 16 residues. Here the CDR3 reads CASSIRVSVSAGEQYF. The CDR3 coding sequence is TGTGCCAGCAGCATTAGGGTGTCGGTCAGCGCGGGGGAGCAGTACTTC.

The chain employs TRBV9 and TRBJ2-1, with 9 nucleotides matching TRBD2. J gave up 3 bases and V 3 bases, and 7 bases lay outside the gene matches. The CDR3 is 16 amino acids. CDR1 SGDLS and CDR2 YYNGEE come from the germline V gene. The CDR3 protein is CASSGSLAGFYNEQFF. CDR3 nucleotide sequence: TGTGCCAGCAGCGGTAGTCTAGCGGGATTCTACAATGAGCAGTTCTTC. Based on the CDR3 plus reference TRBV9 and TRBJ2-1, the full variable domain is DSGVTQTPKHLITATGQRVTLRCSPRSGDLSVYWYQQSLDQGLQFLIQYYNGEERAKGNILERFSAQQFPDLHSELNLSSLELGDSALYFCASSGSLAGFYNEQFFGPGTRLTVL.

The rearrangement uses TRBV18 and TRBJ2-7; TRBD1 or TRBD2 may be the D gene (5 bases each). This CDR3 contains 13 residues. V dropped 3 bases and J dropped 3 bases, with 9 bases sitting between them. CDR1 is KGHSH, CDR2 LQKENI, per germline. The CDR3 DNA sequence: TGTGCCAGCTCACCGGGACGGAACTACGAGCAGTACTTC. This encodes CASSPGRNYEQYF.

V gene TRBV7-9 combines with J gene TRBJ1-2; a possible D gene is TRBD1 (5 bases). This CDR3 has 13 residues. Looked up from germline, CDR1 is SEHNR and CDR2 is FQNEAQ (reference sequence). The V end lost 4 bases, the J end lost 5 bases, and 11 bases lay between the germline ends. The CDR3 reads CASSYHTGYGYTF. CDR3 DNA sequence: TGTGCCAGCAGCTACCATACAGGATATGGCTACACCTTC.

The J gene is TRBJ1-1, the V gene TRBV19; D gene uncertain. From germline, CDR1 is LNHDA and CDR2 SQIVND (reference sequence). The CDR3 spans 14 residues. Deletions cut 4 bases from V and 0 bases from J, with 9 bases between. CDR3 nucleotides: TGTGCCAGTAGTACTGGGTATATGAACACTGAAGCTTTCTTT. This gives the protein CASSTGYMNTEAFF. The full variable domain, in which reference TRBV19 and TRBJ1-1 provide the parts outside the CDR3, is DGGITQSPKYLFRKEGQNVTLSCEQNLNHDAMYWYRQDPGQGLRLIYYSQIVNDFQKGDIAEGYSVSREKKESFPLTVTSAQKNPTAFYLCASSTGYMNTEAFFGQGTRLTVV.

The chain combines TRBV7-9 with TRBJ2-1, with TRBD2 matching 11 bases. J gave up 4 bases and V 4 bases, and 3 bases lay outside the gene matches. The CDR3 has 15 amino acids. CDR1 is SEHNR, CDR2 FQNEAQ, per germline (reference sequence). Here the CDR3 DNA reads TGTGCCAGCAGCTACGGGACTAGCGGATACAATGAGCAGTTCTTC. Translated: CASSYGTSGYNEQFF.

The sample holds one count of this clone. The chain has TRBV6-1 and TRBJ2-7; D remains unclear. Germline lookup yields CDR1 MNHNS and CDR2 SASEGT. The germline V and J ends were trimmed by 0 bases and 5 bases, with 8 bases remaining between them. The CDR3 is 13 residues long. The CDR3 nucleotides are TGTGCCAGCAGTGAAGCGGGGTCTCACGAGCAGTACTTC. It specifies CASSEAGSHEQYF.

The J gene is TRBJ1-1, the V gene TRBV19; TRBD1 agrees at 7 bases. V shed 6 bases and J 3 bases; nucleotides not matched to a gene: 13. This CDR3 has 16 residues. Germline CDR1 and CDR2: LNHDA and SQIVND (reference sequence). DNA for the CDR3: TGTGCCAGTAGCCCGACAGGGTTTTTTCGGGACACTGAAGCTTTCTTT. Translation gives CASSPTGFFRDTEAFF.

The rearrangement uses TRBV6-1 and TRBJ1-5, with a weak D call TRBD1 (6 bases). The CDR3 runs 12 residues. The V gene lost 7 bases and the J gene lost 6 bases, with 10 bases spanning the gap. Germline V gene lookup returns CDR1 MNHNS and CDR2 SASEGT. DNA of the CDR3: TGTGCCAGCACCAGGGGAGGTCAGCCCCAGCATTTT. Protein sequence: CASTRGGQPQHF.

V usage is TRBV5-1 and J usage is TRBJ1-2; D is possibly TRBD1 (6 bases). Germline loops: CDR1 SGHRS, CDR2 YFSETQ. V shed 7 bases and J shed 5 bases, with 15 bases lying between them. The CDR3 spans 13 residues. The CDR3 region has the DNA TGCGCCAGCGGAGAGGACAGCCGTTATGGCTACACCTTC. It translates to CASGEDSRYGYTF. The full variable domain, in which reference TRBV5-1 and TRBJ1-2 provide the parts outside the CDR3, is KAGVTQTPRYLIKTRGQQVTLSCSPISGHRSVSWYQQTPGQGLQFLFEYFSETQRNKGNFPGRFSGRQFSNSRSEMNVSTLELGDSALYLCASGEDSRYGYTFGSGTRLTVV.

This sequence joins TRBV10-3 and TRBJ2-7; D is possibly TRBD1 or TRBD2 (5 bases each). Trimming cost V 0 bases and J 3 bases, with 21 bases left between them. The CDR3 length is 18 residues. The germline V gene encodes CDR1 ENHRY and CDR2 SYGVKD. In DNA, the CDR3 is TGTGCCATCAGTGAGTCGAGCTATGGGGACCCGCTAAGCTACGAGCAGTACTTC. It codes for CAISESSYGDPLSYEQYF.

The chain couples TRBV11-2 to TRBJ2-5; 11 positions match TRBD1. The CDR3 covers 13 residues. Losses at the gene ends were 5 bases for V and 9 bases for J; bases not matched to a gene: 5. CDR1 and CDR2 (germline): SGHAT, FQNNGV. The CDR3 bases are TGTGCCAGCAGCCAGGGACAGGGGGGGGCCCAGTACTTC. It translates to CASSQGQGGAQYF.

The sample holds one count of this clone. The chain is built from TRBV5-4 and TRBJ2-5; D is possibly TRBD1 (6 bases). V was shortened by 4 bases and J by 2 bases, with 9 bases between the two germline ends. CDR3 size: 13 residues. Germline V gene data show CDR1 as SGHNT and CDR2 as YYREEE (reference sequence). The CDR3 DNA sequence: TGTGCCAGCAGCCTCGGACAGCAAGAGACCCAGTACTTC. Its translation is CASSLGQQETQYF. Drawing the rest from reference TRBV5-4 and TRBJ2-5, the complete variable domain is ETGVTQSPTHLIKTRGQQVTLRCSSQSGHNTVSWYQQALGQGPQFIFQYYREEENGRGNFPPRFSGLQFPNYSSELNVNALELDDSALYLCASSLGQQETQYFGPGTRLLVL.

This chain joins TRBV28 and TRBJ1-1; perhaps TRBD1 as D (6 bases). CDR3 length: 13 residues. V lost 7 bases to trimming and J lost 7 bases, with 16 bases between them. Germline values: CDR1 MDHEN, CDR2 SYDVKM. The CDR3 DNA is TGTGCCAGCAAACCCCTTGGCAGGGGTGAAGCTTTCTTT. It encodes CASKPLGRGEAFF.

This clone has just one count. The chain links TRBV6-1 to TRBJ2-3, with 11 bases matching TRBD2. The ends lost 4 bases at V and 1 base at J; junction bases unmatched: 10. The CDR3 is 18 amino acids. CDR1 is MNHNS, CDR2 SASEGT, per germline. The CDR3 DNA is TGTGCCAGCAGTGGGGGGGGACTAGCGGTCCTTGGCACAGATACGCAGTATTTT. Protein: CASSGGGLAVLGTDTQYF.

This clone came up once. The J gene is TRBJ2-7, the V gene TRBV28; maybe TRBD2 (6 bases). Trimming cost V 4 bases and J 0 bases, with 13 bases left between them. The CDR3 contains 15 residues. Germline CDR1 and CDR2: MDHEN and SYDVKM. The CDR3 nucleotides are TGTGCCAGCAGTTCCGCACGGGAGATCTCCTACGAGCAGTACTTC. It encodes CASSSAREISYEQYF. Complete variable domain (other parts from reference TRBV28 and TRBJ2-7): DVKVTQSSRYLVKRTGEKVFLECVQDMDHENMFWYRQDPGLGLRLIYFSYDVKMKEKGDIPEGYSVSREKKERFSLILESASTNQTSMYLCASSSAREISYEQYFGPGTRLTVT.

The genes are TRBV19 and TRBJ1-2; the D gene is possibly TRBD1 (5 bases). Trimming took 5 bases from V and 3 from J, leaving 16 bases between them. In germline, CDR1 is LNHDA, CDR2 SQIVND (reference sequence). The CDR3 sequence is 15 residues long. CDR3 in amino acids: CASSRSAAGDYGYTF. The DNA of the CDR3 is TGTGCCAGTAGTCGCTCCGCCGCGGGGGACTATGGCTACACCTTC.

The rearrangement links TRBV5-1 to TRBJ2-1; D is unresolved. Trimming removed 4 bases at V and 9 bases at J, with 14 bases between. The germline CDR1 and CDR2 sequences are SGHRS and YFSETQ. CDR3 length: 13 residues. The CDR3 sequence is CASSLVFKGEQFF. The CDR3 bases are TGCGCCAGCAGCCTAGTGTTCAAAGGTGAGCAGTTCTTC. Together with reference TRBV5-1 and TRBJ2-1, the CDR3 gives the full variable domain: KAGVTQTPRYLIKTRGQQVTLSCSPISGHRSVSWYQQTPGQGLQFLFEYFSETQRNKGNFPGRFSGRQFSNSRSEMNVSTLELGDSALYLCASSLVFKGEQFFGPGTRLTVL.